One sample yielded the 3 T cell receptor beta chains listed below, sequenced in a study of shared clonotypes between healthy human individuals. Using immunoSEQ multiplex PCR, the repertoire was profiled, and TCRdb retains in-frame clones only, with some absent. Of approximately 700,000 clones in the sample, more than 70% are singletons; the top ten hold roughly 2%. The sequenced material came from memory CD4+ T cells sorted from blood. The subset: CD45RA-negative fraction. These receptors originate from a woman between 25 and 40 years old in good health.

V and J are TRBV7-9 and TRBJ1-2; D is ambiguous. Looked up from germline, CDR1 is SEHNR and CDR2 is FQNEAQ (reference sequence). This CDR3 is 13 amino acids long. The germline V and J ends were trimmed by 5 bases and 5 bases, with 12 bases remaining between them. CDR3 sequence: CASSPPAGYGYTF. CDR3 coding DNA: TGTGCCAGCAGCCCTCCCGCAGGTTATGGCTACACCTTC.

The chain combines TRBV7-2 with TRBJ1-2; D gene ambiguous. In germline, CDR1 is SGHTA, CDR2 FQGNSA. Deletions cut 3 bases from V and 2 bases from J, with 7 bases between. This CDR3 region has 13 residues. Here the CDR3 reads CASSFGPNYGYTF. CDR3 nucleotides: TGTGCCAGCAGCTTCGGTCCCAACTATGGCTACACCTTC. The variable domain in full, completed from reference TRBV7-2 and TRBJ1-2, reads GAGVSQSPSNKVTEKGKDVELRCDPISGHTALYWYRQSLGQGLEFLIYFQGNSAPDKSGLPSDRFSAERTGGSVSTLTIQRTQQEDSAVYLCASSFGPNYGYTFGSGTRLTVV.

The chain combines TRBV5-4 with TRBJ2-1; 9 bases match TRBD2. J was trimmed by 6 bases and V by 4 bases; bases with no gene match: 5. The CDR3 is made up of 14 amino acids. Germline-derived CDR1 and CDR2 are SGHNT and YYREEE (reference sequence). CDR3 amino acids: CASSIAGASNEQFF. The CDR3 DNA sequence: TGTGCCAGCAGCATAGCGGGAGCGTCCAATGAGCAGTTCTTC.